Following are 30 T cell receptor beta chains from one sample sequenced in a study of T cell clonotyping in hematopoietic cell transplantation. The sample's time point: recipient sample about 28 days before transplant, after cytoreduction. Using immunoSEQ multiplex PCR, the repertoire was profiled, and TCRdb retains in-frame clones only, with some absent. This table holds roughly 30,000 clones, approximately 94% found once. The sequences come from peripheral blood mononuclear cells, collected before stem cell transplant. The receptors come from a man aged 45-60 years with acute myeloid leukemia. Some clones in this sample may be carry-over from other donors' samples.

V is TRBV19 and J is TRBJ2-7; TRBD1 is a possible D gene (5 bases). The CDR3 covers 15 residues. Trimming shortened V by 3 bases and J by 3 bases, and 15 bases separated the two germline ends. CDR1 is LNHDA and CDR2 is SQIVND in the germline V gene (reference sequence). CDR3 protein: CASSISWQGGYEQYF. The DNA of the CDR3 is TGTGCCAGTAGTATTTCCTGGCAGGGCGGCTACGAGCAGTACTTC. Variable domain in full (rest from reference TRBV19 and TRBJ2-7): DGGITQSPKYLFRKEGQNVTLSCEQNLNHDAMYWYRQDPGQGLRLIYYSQIVNDFQKGDIAEGYSVSREKKESFPLTVTSAQKNPTAFYLCASSISWQGGYEQYFGPGTRLTVT.

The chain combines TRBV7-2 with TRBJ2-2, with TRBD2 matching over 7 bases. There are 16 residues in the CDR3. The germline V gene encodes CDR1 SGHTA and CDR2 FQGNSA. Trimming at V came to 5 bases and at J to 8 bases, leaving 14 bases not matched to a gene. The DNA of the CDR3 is TGTGCCAGCAGCCCTTTAAGCGGGACCTTCGGGGGGGAGCTGTTTTTT. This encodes CASSPLSGTFGGELFF.

The CDR3 loop reads CAISEGQGPYGYTF. The CDR3 nucleotides read TGTGCCATCAGTGAAGGACAGGGCCCCTATGGCTACACCTTC. This chain joins TRBV10-3 and TRBJ1-2; 8 bases agree with TRBD1. Germline CDR1 reads ENHRY; CDR2 reads SYGVKD. V shed 3 bases, J shed 4 bases, and the junction held 4 bases outside the gene matches. The CDR3 length is 14 residues.

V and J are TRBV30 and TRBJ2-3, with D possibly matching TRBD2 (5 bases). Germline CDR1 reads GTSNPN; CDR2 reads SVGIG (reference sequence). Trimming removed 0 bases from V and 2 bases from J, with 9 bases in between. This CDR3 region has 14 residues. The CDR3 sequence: CAWSVLGITDTQYF. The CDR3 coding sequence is TGTGCCTGGAGTGTACTAGGGATCACAGATACGCAGTATTTT.

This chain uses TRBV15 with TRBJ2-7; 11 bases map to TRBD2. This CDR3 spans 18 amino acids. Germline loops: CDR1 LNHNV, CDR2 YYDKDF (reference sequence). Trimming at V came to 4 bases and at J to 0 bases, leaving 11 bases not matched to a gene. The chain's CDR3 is CATSKKPGLAASSYEQYF. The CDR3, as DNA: TGTGCCACCAGCAAAAAACCGGGACTAGCGGCCAGCTCCTACGAGCAGTACTTC. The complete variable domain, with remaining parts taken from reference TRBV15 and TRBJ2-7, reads DAMVIQNPRYQVTQFGKPVTLSCSQTLNHNVMYWYQQKSSQAPKLLFHYYDKDFNNEADTPDNFQSRRPNTSFCFLDIRSPGLGDTAMYLCATSKKPGLAASSYEQYFGPGTRLTVT.

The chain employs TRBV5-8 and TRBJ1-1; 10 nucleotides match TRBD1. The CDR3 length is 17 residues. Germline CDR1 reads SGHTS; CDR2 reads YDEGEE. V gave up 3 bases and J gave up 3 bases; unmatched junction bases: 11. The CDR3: CASSYPAGTGEDTEAFF. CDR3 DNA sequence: TGTGCCAGCAGCTACCCAGCCGGGACAGGGGAGGACACTGAAGCTTTCTTT.

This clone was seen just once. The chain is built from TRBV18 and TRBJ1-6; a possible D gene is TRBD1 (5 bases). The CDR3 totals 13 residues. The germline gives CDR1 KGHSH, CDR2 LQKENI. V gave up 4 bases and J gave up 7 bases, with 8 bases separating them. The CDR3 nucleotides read TGTGCCAGCTCACGAGGGGAGAATTCACCCCTCCACTTT. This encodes CASSRGENSPLHF.

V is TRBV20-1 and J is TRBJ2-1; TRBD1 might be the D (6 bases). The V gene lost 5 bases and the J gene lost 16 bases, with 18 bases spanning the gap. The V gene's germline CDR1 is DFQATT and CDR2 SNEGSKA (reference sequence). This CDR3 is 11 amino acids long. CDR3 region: CSAGTPALKFF. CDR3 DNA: TGCAGTGCTGGGACACCAGCGCTGAAATTCTTC.

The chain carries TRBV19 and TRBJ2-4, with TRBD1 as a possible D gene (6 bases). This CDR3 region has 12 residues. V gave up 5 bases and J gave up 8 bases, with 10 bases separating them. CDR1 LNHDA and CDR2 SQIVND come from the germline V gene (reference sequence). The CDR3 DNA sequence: TGTGCCAGTAGTGTGACAGGACACATTCAGTACTTC. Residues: CASSVTGHIQYF.

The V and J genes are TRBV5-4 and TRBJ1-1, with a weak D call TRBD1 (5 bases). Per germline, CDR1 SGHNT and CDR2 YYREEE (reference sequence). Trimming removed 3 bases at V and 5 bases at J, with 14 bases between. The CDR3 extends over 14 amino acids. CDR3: CASSSQGVWTEAFF. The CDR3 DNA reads TGTGCCAGCAGCTCCCAGGGTGTTTGGACTGAAGCTTTCTTT. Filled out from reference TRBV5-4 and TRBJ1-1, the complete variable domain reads ETGVTQSPTHLIKTRGQQVTLRCSSQSGHNTVSWYQQALGQGPQFIFQYYREEENGRGNFPPRFSGLQFPNYSSELNVNALELDDSALYLCASSSQGVWTEAFFGQGTRLTVV.

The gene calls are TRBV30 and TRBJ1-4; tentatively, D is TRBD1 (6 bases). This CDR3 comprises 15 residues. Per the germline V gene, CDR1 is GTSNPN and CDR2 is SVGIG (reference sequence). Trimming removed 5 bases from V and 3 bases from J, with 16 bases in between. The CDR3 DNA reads TGTGCCTGGTCCAAATTAGGGGGAGCTAATGAAAAACTGTTTTTT. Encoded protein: CAWSKLGGANEKLFF.

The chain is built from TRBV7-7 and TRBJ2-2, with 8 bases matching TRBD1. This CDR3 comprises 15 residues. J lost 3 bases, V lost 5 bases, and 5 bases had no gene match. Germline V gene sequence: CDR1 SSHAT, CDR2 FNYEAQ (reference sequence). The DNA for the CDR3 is TGTGCCAGCAGCGCCCAGGGGGCCGACACCGGGGAGCTGTTTTTT. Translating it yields CASSAQGADTGELFF.

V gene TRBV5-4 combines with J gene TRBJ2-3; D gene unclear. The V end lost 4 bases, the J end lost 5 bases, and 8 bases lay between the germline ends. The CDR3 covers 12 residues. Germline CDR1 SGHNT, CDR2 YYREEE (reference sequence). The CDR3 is CASSPPGDTQYF. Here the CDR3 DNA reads TGTGCCAGCAGCCCGCCGGGAGATACGCAGTATTTT.

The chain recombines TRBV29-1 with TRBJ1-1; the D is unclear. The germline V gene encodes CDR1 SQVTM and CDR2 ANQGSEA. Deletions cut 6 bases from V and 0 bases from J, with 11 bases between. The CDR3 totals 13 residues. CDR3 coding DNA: TGCAGCGTGTTGGCCCCGTTGAACACTGAAGCTTTCTTT. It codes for CSVLAPLNTEAFF.

For the CDR3, the DNA is TGTGCCAGCAGTTTCCCGGGACAGGGCTCCTACGAGCAGTACTTC. Translated: CASSFPGQGSYEQYF. The rearrangement uses TRBV6-6 and TRBJ2-7; 9 nucleotides agree with TRBD1. Germline CDR1 reads MNHNY; CDR2 reads SVGAGI (reference sequence). With V trimmed by 4 bases and J by 0 bases, 4 bases remained unmatched. The CDR3 has 15 residues.

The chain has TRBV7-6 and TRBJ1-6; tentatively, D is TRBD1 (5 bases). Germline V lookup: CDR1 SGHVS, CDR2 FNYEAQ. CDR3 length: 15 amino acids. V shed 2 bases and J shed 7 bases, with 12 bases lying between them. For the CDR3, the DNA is TGTGCCAGCAGCTTATTCCCAGGGCCCAATTCACCCCTCCACTTT. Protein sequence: CASSLFPGPNSPLHF.

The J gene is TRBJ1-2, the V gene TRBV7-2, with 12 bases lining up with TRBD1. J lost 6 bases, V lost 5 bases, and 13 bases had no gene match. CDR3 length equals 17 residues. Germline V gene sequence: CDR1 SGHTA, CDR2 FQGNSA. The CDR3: CASSREPGQGARNGYTF. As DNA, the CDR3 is TGTGCCAGCAGCCGGGAACCGGGACAGGGGGCGCGGAATGGCTACACCTTC.

The CDR3 here is CASSLSGTGSMWQFF. The DNA of the CDR3 is TGTGCCAGCAGCCTATCCGGGACGGGCTCAATGTGGCAGTTCTTC. The chain is built from TRBV27 and TRBJ2-1; perhaps D is TRBD1 or TRBD2 (5 bases each). Trimming cost V 6 bases and J 12 bases, with 24 bases left between them. This CDR3 spans 15 amino acids. Germline lookup yields CDR1 MNHEY and CDR2 SMNVEV (reference sequence).

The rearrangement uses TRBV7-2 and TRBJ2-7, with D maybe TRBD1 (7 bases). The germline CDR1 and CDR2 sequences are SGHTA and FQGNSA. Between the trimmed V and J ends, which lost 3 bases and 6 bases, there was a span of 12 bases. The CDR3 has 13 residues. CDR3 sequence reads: CASSLDQGGEQYF. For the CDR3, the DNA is TGTGCCAGCAGCTTGGATCAGGGGGGCGAGCAGTACTTC.

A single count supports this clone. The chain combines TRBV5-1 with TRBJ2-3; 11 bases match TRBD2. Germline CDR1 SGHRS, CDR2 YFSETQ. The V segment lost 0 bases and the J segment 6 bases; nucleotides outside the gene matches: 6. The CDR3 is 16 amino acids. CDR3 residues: CASSLATSGIGDTQYF. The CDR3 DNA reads TGCGCCAGCAGCTTGGCGACTAGCGGGATAGGGGATACGCAGTATTTT.

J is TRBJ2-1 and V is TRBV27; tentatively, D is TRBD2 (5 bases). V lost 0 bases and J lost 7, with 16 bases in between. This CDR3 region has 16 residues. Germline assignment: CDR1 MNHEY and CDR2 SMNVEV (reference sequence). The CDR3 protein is CASSLSRLALGNEQFF. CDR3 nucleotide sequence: TGTGCCAGCAGTTTATCACGCCTAGCCCTCGGAAATGAGCAGTTCTTC.

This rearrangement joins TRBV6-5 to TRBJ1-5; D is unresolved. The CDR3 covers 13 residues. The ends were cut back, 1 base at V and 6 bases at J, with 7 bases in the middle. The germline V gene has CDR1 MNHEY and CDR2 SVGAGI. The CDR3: CASSYLLGQPQHF. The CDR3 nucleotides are TGTGCCAGCAGTTACTTACTCGGTCAGCCCCAGCATTTT.

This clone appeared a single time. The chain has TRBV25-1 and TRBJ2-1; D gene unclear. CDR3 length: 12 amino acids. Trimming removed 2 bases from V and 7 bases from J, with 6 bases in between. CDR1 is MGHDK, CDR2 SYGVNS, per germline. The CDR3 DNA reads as TGTGCCAGCAGTGAACATAGGAATGAGCAGTTCTTC. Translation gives CASSEHRNEQFF.

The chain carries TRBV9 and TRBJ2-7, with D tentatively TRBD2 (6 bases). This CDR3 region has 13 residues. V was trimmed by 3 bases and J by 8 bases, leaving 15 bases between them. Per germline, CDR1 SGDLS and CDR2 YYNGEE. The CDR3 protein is CASSEGAGPQQYF. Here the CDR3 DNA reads TGTGCCAGCAGCGAGGGAGCGGGTCCCCAGCAGTACTTC.

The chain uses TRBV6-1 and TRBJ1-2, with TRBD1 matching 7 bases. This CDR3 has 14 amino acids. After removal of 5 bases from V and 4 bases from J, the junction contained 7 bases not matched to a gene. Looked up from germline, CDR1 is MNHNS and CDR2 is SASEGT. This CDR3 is CASSLQGRIYGYTF. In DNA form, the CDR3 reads TGTGCCAGCAGTTTACAGGGGCGGATCTATGGCTACACCTTC.

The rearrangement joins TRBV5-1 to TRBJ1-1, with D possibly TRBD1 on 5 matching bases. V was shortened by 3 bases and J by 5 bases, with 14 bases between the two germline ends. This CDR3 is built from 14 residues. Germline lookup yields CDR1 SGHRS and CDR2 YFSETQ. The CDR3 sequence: CASSWVLGETEAFF. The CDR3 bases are TGCGCCAGCAGCTGGGTGTTGGGGGAAACTGAAGCTTTCTTT. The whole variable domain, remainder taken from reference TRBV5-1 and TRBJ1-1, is KAGVTQTPRYLIKTRGQQVTLSCSPISGHRSVSWYQQTPGQGLQFLFEYFSETQRNKGNFPGRFSGRQFSNSRSEMNVSTLELGDSALYLCASSWVLGETEAFFGQGTRLTVV.

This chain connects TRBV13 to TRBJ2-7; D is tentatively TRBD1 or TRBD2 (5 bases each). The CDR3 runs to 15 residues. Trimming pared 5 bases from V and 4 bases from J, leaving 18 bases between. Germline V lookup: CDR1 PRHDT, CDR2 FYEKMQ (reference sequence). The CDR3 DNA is TGTGCCAGCAGCCCCCGACCGGGGACCGCTTACGAGCAGTACTTC. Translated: CASSPRPGTAYEQYF.

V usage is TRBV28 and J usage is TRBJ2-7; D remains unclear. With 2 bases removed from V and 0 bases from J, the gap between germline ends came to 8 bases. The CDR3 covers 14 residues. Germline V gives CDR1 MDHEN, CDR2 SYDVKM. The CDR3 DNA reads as TGTGCCAGCAGTTTACTTGAGGCCTCCTACGAGCAGTACTTC. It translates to CASSLLEASYEQYF.

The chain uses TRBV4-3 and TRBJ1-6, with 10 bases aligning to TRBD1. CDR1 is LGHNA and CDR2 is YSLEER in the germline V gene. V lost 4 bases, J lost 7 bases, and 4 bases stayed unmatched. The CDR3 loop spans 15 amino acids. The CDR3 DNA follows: TGCGCCAGCAGCCGGGACAGGGGACGCAATTCACCCCTCCACTTT. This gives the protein CASSRDRGRNSPLHF.

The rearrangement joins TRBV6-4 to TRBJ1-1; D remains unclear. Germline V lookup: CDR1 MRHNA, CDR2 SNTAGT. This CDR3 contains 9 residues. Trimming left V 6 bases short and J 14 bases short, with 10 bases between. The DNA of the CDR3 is TGTGCCAGCAGGGCCTTTCGCTTCTTT. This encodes CASRAFRFF.